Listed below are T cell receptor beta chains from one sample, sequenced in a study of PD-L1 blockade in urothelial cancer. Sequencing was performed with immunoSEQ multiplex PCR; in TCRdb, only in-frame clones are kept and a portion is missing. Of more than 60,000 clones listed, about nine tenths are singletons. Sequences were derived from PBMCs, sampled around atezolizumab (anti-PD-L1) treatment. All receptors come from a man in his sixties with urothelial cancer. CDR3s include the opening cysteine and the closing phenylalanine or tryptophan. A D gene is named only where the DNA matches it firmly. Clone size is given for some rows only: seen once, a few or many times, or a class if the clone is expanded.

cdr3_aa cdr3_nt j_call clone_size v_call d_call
CAIKPSGRMSYNEQFF TGTGCCATCAAGCCTAGCGGGAGGATGTCCTACAATGAGCAGTTCTTC TRBJ2-1 - TRBV10-3 TRBD2
CASSHYRRLAGLTDTQYF TGTGCCAGCAGCCACTATCGACGACTAGCGGGATTAACAGATACGCAGTATTTT TRBJ2-3 - TRBV7-3 TRBD2
CASRTSNEYEQYF TGTGCCAGCCGGACTAGCAATGAATACGAGCAGTACTTC TRBJ2-7 - TRBV28 TRBD2
CASRSTPGWETQYF TGCGCCAGCAGATCCACTCCGGGGTGGGAGACCCAGTACTTC TRBJ2-5 - TRBV5-1 -
CSARYSGEQFF TGCAGTGCCCGTTATTCGGGTGAGCAGTTCTTC TRBJ2-1 - TRBV20-1 -
CASSRGTDQPQHF TGTGCCAGCTCCCGCGGGACCGATCAGCCCCAGCATTTT TRBJ1-5 - TRBV18 -
CASSLGTSGFNNEQFF TGCGCCAGCAGCTTGGGGACTAGCGGGTTTAACAATGAGCAGTTCTTC TRBJ2-1 - TRBV5-1 TRBD2
CASSPKEASGLRETQYF TGCGCCAGCAGCCCAAAAGAGGCTAGCGGACTTCGAGAGACCCAGTACTTC TRBJ2-5 - TRBV5-1 TRBD2
CACEGVELLHF TGTGCCTGCGAGGGGGTCGAATTACTCCACTTT TRBJ1-6 - TRBV30 -
CASSQVFSGLVNEQFF TGTGCCAGCAGCCAAGTCTTCTCGGGACTAGTAAATGAGCAGTTCTTC TRBJ2-1 - TRBV14 TRBD2
CASRGLDRGARGNQPQHF TGTGCCAGCAGAGGGTTGGACAGGGGCGCAAGGGGCAATCAGCCCCAGCATTTT TRBJ1-5 - TRBV2 TRBD1
CASSLNRGRATDTQYF TGTGCCAGCAGCTTAAACCGCGGCAGAGCTACAGATACGCAGTATTTT TRBJ2-3 - TRBV13 -
CASSVAQAGGITDTQYF TGTGCCAGCAGCGTAGCCCAGGCGGGAGGGATCACAGATACGCAGTATTTT TRBJ2-3 - TRBV7-8 TRBD2
CASSREGGTEAFF TGCGCCAGCAGCCGAGAGGGGGGCACTGAAGCTTTCTTT TRBJ1-1 - TRBV4-3 -
CASSATGGYTEAFF TGTGCCAGCAGCGCAACAGGGGGCTACACTGAAGCTTTCTTT TRBJ1-1 - TRBV9 TRBD1
CASSIGAGRAEQFF TGTGCCAGTAGTATAGGAGCGGGTAGGGCTGAGCAGTTCTTC TRBJ2-1 - TRBV19 -
CASSWTVRYQPQHF TGTGCCAGCAGTTGGACAGTGCGCTATCAGCCCCAGCATTTT TRBJ1-5 - TRBV2 -
CSVGQGPGANVLTF TGCAGCGTCGGACAGGGACCCGGGGCCAACGTCCTGACTTTC TRBJ2-6 - TRBV29-1 TRBD1
CASSLTGGRETQYF TGTGCCAGCAGCCTGACAGGGGGTCGGGAGACCCAGTACTTC TRBJ2-5 - TRBV7-3 TRBD1
CASSVAPRQVPSVYGYTF TGTGCCAGCAGCGTAGCTCCCCGACAGGTCCCGAGCGTCTATGGCTACACCTTC TRBJ1-2 - TRBV9 -
CASSLWQGWNSPLHF TGTGCCAGCAGCTTGTGGCAGGGCTGGAACTCACCCCTCCACTTT TRBJ1-6 - TRBV5-6 -
CASSLVRSVETQYF TGTGCCAGCAGCTTAGTTCGTTCGGTGGAGACCCAGTACTTC TRBJ2-5 - TRBV11-3 -
CASSIVKGPSYEQYF TGCGCCAGCAGTATTGTAAAGGGGCCCTCCTACGAGCAGTACTTC TRBJ2-7 - TRBV5-1 -
CASSNRGNYNEQFF TGTGCCAGCAGCAACAGGGGGAACTACAATGAGCAGTTCTTC TRBJ2-1 - TRBV5-8 TRBD1
CASSPNLAGRILYNSPLHF TGTGCCAGCAGCCCAAACCTAGCGGGGAGAATACTTTATAATTCACCCCTCCACTTT TRBJ1-6 - TRBV14 -
CASSPPGQVHEQYF TGTGCCAGCTCACCCCCGGGACAGGTACACGAGCAGTACTTC TRBJ2-7 - TRBV18 TRBD1
CASSWTGTETQYF TGTGCCAGCAGCTGGACAGGGACGGAGACCCAGTACTTC TRBJ2-5 - TRBV9 TRBD1
CASSVPSGETQYF TGTGCCAGCAGTGTTCCTTCGGGGGAGACCCAGTACTTC TRBJ2-5 - TRBV25-1 -
CASSPPSGGWGPDTQYF TGTGCCAGCAGTCCACCCTCAGGGGGCTGGGGGCCAGATACGCAGTATTTT TRBJ2-3 - TRBV27 TRBD1
CASRTDVNTEAFF TGTGCCAGCAGGACTGACGTGAACACTGAAGCTTTCTTT TRBJ1-1 - TRBV6-1 -
CASSLIPQGARNTEAFF TGTGCCAGCAGCTTAATACCCCAGGGGGCGCGGAACACTGAAGCTTTCTTT TRBJ1-1 once TRBV7-3 TRBD1
CASSLNSGANVLTF TGCGCCAGCAGCCTCAATTCTGGGGCCAACGTCCTGACTTTC TRBJ2-6 - TRBV4-1 -
CASRSLGKATF TGTGCCAGCAGATCCTTGGGCAAGGCCACCTTC TRBJ1-2 - TRBV6-5 -
CAWSVRQGRSAFF TGTGCCTGGAGTGTACGACAGGGGAGATCGGCTTTCTTT TRBJ1-1 - TRBV30 TRBD1
CASTLPGGYGYTF TGTGCCAGCACCCTACCCGGGGGCTATGGCTACACCTTC TRBJ1-2 - TRBV5-4 -
CASSQQGAFGYTF TGTGCCAGTAGCCAACAGGGGGCGTTTGGCTACACCTTC TRBJ1-2 - TRBV19 TRBD1
CAWMNNAGANVLTF TGTGCCTGGATGAACAACGCTGGGGCCAACGTCCTGACTTTC TRBJ2-6 - TRBV30 -
CASSLVVGESGNTIYF TGTGCCAGCAGCTTGGTTGTCGGGGAATCTGGAAACACCATATATTTT TRBJ1-3 - TRBV5-5 -
CASSLSQTQYF TGTGCCAGCAGCTTGTCTCAGACCCAGTACTTC TRBJ2-5 once TRBV11-3 -
CASSQAGSGSKNIQYF TGCGCCAGCAGCCAAGCCGGTTCGGGGTCCAAAAACATTCAGTACTTC TRBJ2-4 - TRBV4-1 -
CASAGTAYGYTF TGTGCCAGCGCCGGGACAGCCTATGGCTACACCTTC TRBJ1-2 - TRBV28 TRBD1
CASSSTDRAWGGSYEQYF TGTGCCAGCAGCTCCACGGACAGAGCGTGGGGGGGATCCTACGAGCAGTACTTC TRBJ2-7 - TRBV5-4 -
CASRGTGFPYEQYF TGTGCCAGTAGGGGGACAGGGTTCCCCTACGAGCAGTACTTC TRBJ2-7 - TRBV19 TRBD1
CASSYSSVGAPTEAFF TGTGCCAGCAGTTACAGCAGTGTGGGGGCCCCCACTGAAGCTTTCTTT TRBJ1-1 - TRBV6-6 -
CASSLTGGQLETQYF TGTGCCAGCAGCTTAACCGGAGGACAGCTAGAGACCCAGTACTTC TRBJ2-5 - TRBV7-3 -
CASSHPSGGAYEQYF TGTGCCAGCAGCCACCCTAGCGGGGGGGCCTACGAGCAGTACTTC TRBJ2-7 once TRBV13 TRBD2
CASSRGQLNTEAFF TGTGCCAGCAGCCGAGGACAGTTGAACACTGAAGCTTTCTTT TRBJ1-1 few TRBV14 -
CASSQERGLAGGDGANVLTF TGTGCCAGCAGCCAGGAGAGAGGGCTAGCGGGAGGGGATGGGGCCAACGTCCTGACTTTC TRBJ2-6 - TRBV4-2 TRBD2
CASSKNNYEQYF TGCGCCAGCAGCAAAAACAACTACGAGCAGTACTTC TRBJ2-7 - TRBV4-3 -
CAIKRSAGANVLTF TGTGCCATCAAACGGTCCGCTGGGGCCAACGTCCTGACTTTC TRBJ2-6 - TRBV6-5 -
CASSLARDTYEQYF TGTGCCAGCAGCTTAGCCCGGGACACTTACGAGCAGTACTTC TRBJ2-7 once TRBV11-3 -
CASKTGPVGGGSQPQHF TGTGCCAGTAAAACCGGGCCCGTGGGGGGAGGCAGCCAGCCCCAGCATTTT TRBJ1-5 - TRBV19 -
CASSLYISNTEAFF TGCGCCAGCAGCTTGTACATCTCGAACACTGAAGCTTTCTTT TRBJ1-1 - TRBV5-1 -
CASSQGRLAIDEQYF TGTGCCAGCAGTCAAGGGCGACTAGCGATCGACGAGCAGTACTTC TRBJ2-7 - TRBV5-4 TRBD2
CASSTGQGPTGEQFF TGTGCCAGCAGCACCGGACAGGGGCCCACGGGTGAGCAGTTCTTC TRBJ2-1 - TRBV7-3 TRBD1
CASSQFLADEQFF TGTGCCAGCAGCCAATTCCTAGCGGATGAGCAGTTCTTC TRBJ2-1 - TRBV4-2 TRBD2
CASSLAPGAPNQPQHF TGTGCCAGCAGCTTGGCCCCCGGTGCCCCCAATCAGCCCCAGCATTTT TRBJ1-5 - TRBV5-6 -
CASSLGAGGPSTDTQYF TGTGCCAGCAGCTTAGGAGCGGGAGGCCCTAGCACAGATACGCAGTATTTT TRBJ2-3 - TRBV7-2 TRBD2